There are a few counts of the clone carrying this T cell receptor (beta chain). Germline assignment: CDR1 SGHAT and CDR2 FQNNGV. The CDR3 runs to 19 residues. V gave up 1 base and J gave up 3 bases, with 22 bases separating them. Which cohort a participant joined came from the clinical history participants gave. The sample belongs to a study of blood T cell repertoires in COVID-19. About the study: Sample material is recorded as cDNA or gDNA derived from T cells, B-cell-depleted T cells, or PBMCs.

Per the original data handling: Nucleated cell counts were estimated from reference gene primer amplification. Assay: immunoSEQ multiplex PCR; the TCRdb copy retains only in-frame clones and omits some. That table furnishes V, J and clone size, whereas the DNA furnished D and trimming. Seen here are approximately 470,000 clones, roughly 90% observed once, and the top ten hold about 0.7%. The sample comprised PBMCs or T cells enriched from blood (not recorded which). The genes are TRBV11-2 and TRBJ1-3; D remains ambiguous. The clonotype originates from a young woman who had recovered from COVID-19. The CDR3 DNA follows: TGTGCCAGCAGCTTAGGGAGGGAGAGAGACGCGGGTTTTGGAAACACCATATATTTT. This sequence encodes CASSLGRERDAGFGNTIYF.